The next 17 T cell receptor beta chains were all read from a single sample in a study of blood T cell repertoires in COVID-19. Generated by immunoSEQ multiplex PCR, the TCRdb table keeps only in-frame clones and is missing some. The sample lists 250,000 to 400,000 clones, roughly 91% occurring once. Sequenced sample: peripheral blood. These receptors were taken from a man aged 50 to 60 with active or convalescent COVID-19.

J is TRBJ1-3 and V is TRBV9, with TRBD1 as a possible D gene (5 bases). The CDR3 runs to 15 residues. V was clipped by 4 bases and J by 0 bases, with 11 bases between them. Per germline, CDR1 SGDLS and CDR2 YYNGEE. The CDR3 coding sequence is TGTGCCAGCAGCCAAGACAGCATCTCTGGAAACACCATATATTTT. This encodes CASSQDSISGNTIYF. Full variable domain (missing parts from reference TRBV9 and TRBJ1-3): DSGVTQTPKHLITATGQRVTLRCSPRSGDLSVYWYQQSLDQGLQFLIQYYNGEERAKGNILERFSAQQFPDLHSELNLSSLELGDSALYFCASSQDSISGNTIYFGEGSWLTVV.

This clone was seen only once. The chain uses TRBV10-3 and TRBJ1-3, with 9 nucleotides matching TRBD1. Germline CDR1 reads ENHRY; CDR2 reads SYGVKD. There are 16 residues in the CDR3. V lost 4 bases to trimming and J lost 4 bases; unmatched junction nucleotides: 8. CDR3 protein: CAISARTGENGNTIYF. The CDR3 nucleotides are TGTGCCATCAGTGCCCGGACAGGGGAAAACGGAAACACCATATATTTT.

The CDR3 spells CASSEGSGSGNTIYF. The CDR3 coding sequence is TGTGCCAGCAGTGAAGGTAGCGGCAGTGGAAACACCATATATTTT. V usage is TRBV6-1 and J usage is TRBJ1-3; D gene ambiguous. The CDR3 spans 15 residues. The germline V gene has CDR1 MNHNS and CDR2 SASEGT. V gave up 1 base and J gave up 3 bases, with 10 bases separating them.

This clone was observed once. The chain has TRBV2 and TRBJ1-4; D might be TRBD1 (5 bases). This CDR3 has 16 amino acids. V gave up 1 base and J gave up 4 bases, with 13 bases separating them. CDR1 is SNHLY and CDR2 is FYNNEI in the germline V gene. Written as DNA, the CDR3 is TGTGCCAGCAGTGAAGACCAGGGTCAGGTTAATGAAAAACTGTTTTTT. This codes for CASSEDQGQVNEKLFF.

The CDR3 DNA is TGTGCCAGCAGGTACACGACTAGCGTACCCTACAATGAGCAGTTCTTC. Encoded protein: CASRYTTSVPYNEQFF. This rearrangement joins TRBV11-2 to TRBJ2-1; 8 nucleotides align to TRBD2. Per the germline V gene, CDR1 is SGHAT and CDR2 is FQNNGV. The CDR3 loop spans 16 amino acids. J was trimmed by 2 bases and V by 6 bases; bases with no gene match: 9.

The chain employs TRBV28 and TRBJ1-3; no firm D call. This CDR3 has 15 residues. Trimming took off 2 bases at V and 0 bases at J, with 8 bases between the two ends. CDR1 is MDHEN and CDR2 is SYDVKM in the germline V gene. The CDR3: CASSLLSGSGNTIYF. The CDR3 DNA reads as TGTGCCAGCAGTTTACTCAGTGGCTCTGGAAACACCATATATTTT.

V gene TRBV18 combines with J gene TRBJ2-6; D is unresolved. The CDR3 loop spans 14 amino acids. V lost 3 bases and J lost 1, with 4 bases in between. The germline V gene encodes CDR1 KGHSH and CDR2 LQKENI. The CDR3 region has the DNA TGTGCCAGCTCACCGGAGTCTGGGGCCAACGTCCTGACTTTC. This encodes CASSPESGANVLTF. Complete variable domain (other parts from reference TRBV18 and TRBJ2-6): NAGVMQNPRHLVRRRGQEARLRCSPMKGHSHVYWYRQLPEEGLKFMVYLQKENIIDESGMPKERFSAEFPKEGPSILRIQQVVRGDSAAYFCASSPESGANVLTFGAGSRLTVL.

The rearrangement uses TRBV5-1 and TRBJ2-1, with D perhaps TRBD1 (6 bases). The ends were cut back, 7 bases at V and 6 bases at J, with 17 bases in the middle. CDR1 SGHRS and CDR2 YFSETQ come from the germline V gene. The CDR3 contains 14 residues. CDR3 loop: CASGGSIPSNEQFF. The CDR3 coding sequence is TGCGCCAGCGGGGGCTCCATCCCGTCCAATGAGCAGTTCTTC.

This chain uses TRBV6-2 or TRBV6-3 with TRBJ2-5; TRBD2 matches 8 bases. CDR3 length: 17 amino acids. The germline V gene has CDR1 MNHEY and CDR2 SVGEGT. The junction had 8 bases not matched to a gene; V was cut back by 2 bases and J by 0 bases. The CDR3 is CASSYRQRGTYQETQYF. The CDR3 coding sequence is TGTGCCAGCAGTTACCGGCAGCGGGGGACGTACCAAGAGACCCAGTACTTC.

The chain has TRBV2 and TRBJ2-1; D possibly corresponds to TRBD2 (6 bases). Trimming cost V 4 bases and J 7 bases, with 11 bases left between them. Per germline, CDR1 SNHLY and CDR2 FYNNEI. CDR3 length equals 13 residues. CDR3 nucleotides: TGTGCCAGCAGTGGGCGTCGGGAGAATGAGCAGTTCTTC. This gives the protein CASSGRRENEQFF.

The sample holds a few counts of this clone. The chain links TRBV28 to TRBJ1-1, with a possible D match to TRBD1 (5 bases). The CDR3 has 15 amino acids. V was trimmed by 5 bases and J by 4 bases, leaving 17 bases between them. Germline V lookup: CDR1 MDHEN, CDR2 SYDVKM. The CDR3 spells CASSVYGAGGTEAFF. Here the CDR3 DNA reads TGTGCCAGCAGTGTTTACGGGGCGGGGGGCACTGAAGCTTTCTTT. The full variable domain, in which reference TRBV28 and TRBJ1-1 provide the parts outside the CDR3, is DVKVTQSSRYLVKRTGEKVFLECVQDMDHENMFWYRQDPGLGLRLIYFSYDVKMKEKGDIPEGYSVSREKKERFSLILESASTNQTSMYLCASSVYGAGGTEAFFGQGTRLTVV.

CDR3 residues: CASSLSLNTEAFF. The CDR3 nucleotides are TGTGCCAGCAGCTTGAGTTTGAACACTGAAGCTTTCTTT. This chain links TRBV7-2 with TRBJ1-1; no clear D gene. The V end lost 3 bases, the J end lost 0 bases, and 5 bases lay between the germline ends. Germline CDR1 SGHTA, CDR2 FQGNSA. The CDR3 spans 13 residues.

V usage is TRBV4-3 and J usage is TRBJ1-2, with D unclear. Per the germline V gene, CDR1 is LGHNA and CDR2 is YSLEER. Between the trimmed V and J ends, which lost 0 bases and 0 bases, there was a span of 8 bases. The CDR3 loop spans 15 amino acids. The CDR3 sequence: CASSQDARPNYGYTF. Written as DNA, the CDR3 is TGCGCCAGCAGCCAAGATGCGCGTCCTAACTATGGCTACACCTTC.

This chain uses TRBV7-2 with TRBJ1-5; 8 bases match TRBD1. This CDR3 is 16 amino acids long. Germline-derived CDR1 and CDR2 are SGHTA and FQGNSA. Germline trimming cut 3 bases from V and 7 bases from J; bases unmatched to any gene: 11. The CDR3 DNA reads as TGTGCCAGCAGCTTGTACGCGCAGGGGGCAAGCCAGCCCCAGCATTTT. Translation gives CASSLYAQGASQPQHF.

The CDR3 nucleotides are TGTGCCAGCAGCTTGGCCCCCTCGGGCCTAGCGGGAAACAATGAGCAGTTCTTC. Translation gives CASSLAPSGLAGNNEQFF. The chain uses TRBV5-4 and TRBJ2-1, with 9 bases matching TRBD2. The ends lost 0 bases at V and 5 bases at J; junction bases unmatched: 12. Per the germline V gene, CDR1 is SGHNT and CDR2 is YYREEE (reference sequence). The CDR3 has 18 residues.

The CDR3 region has the DNA TGTGCCAGCAGTGACGGGAGTACGGACAATGAGCAGTTCTTC. The encoded protein is CASSDGSTDNEQFF. The chain uses TRBV6-2 or TRBV6-3 and TRBJ2-1; TRBD2 is a possible D gene (6 bases). This CDR3 has 14 amino acids. Trimming took 5 bases from V and 5 from J, leaving 13 bases between them. CDR1 is MNHEY, CDR2 SVGEGT, per germline.

This clone has more than one count but fewer than ten. The chain joins TRBV6-6 to TRBJ2-3; 7 positions match TRBD1. V dropped 2 bases and J dropped 5; count of bases not matched to a gene: 7. Per germline, CDR1 MNHNY and CDR2 SVGAGI (reference sequence). This CDR3 spans 15 amino acids. The CDR3: CASSYLTGSEDTQYF. CDR3 in DNA: TGTGCCAGCAGTTACCTGACAGGGTCTGAAGATACGCAGTATTTT.